Following are 21 T cell receptor beta chains from one sample sequenced in a study of blood T cell dynamics during melanoma immunotherapy. As for time point: pre-treatment baseline. Using immunoSEQ multiplex PCR, the repertoire was profiled, and TCRdb retains in-frame clones only, with some absent. The sample contains about 24,000 clones, roughly nine tenths of which appear only once. The sample was blood, taken from a patient treated with checkpoint blockade. The receptors were sampled from a human donor with melanoma.

The chain combines TRBV9 with TRBJ1-3; D gene ambiguous. Germline V gives CDR1 SGDLS, CDR2 YYNGEE. Trimming shortened V by 4 bases and J by 0 bases, and 5 bases separated the two germline ends. This CDR3 spans 13 amino acids. CDR3 amino acids: CASSPASGNTIYF. The CDR3 DNA reads as TGTGCCAGCAGCCCGGCCTCTGGAAACACCATATATTTT.

CDR3 protein: CASSIASDRANYGYTF. Here the CDR3 DNA reads TGTGCCAGTAGTATAGCCTCGGACCGAGCTAACTATGGCTACACCTTC. The rearrangement uses TRBV19 and TRBJ1-2; D not resolved. CDR1 and CDR2 (germline): LNHDA, SQIVND (reference sequence). Deletions cut 1 base from V and 0 bases from J, with 12 bases between. This CDR3 comprises 16 residues.

The CDR3: CASRDRVPETQYF. DNA of the CDR3: TGTGCCAGCAGGGACAGGGTTCCAGAGACCCAGTACTTC. The rearrangement links TRBV6-1 to TRBJ2-5; TRBD1 matches 8 bases. CDR1 and CDR2 from the germline V gene are MNHNS and SASEGT. V shed 6 bases, J shed 4 bases, and the junction held 4 bases outside the gene matches. The CDR3 is made up of 13 amino acids.

V gene TRBV5-1 combines with J gene TRBJ2-5; 8 nucleotides match TRBD1. J was trimmed by 4 bases and V by 2 bases; bases with no gene match: 7. Looked up from germline, CDR1 is SGHRS and CDR2 is YFSETQ. CDR3 length: 15 residues. In DNA, the CDR3 is TGCGCCAGCAGCTTTCGGGACAGGAAAATAGAGACCCAGTACTTC. Residues: CASSFRDRKIETQYF.

This chain connects TRBV29-1 to TRBJ2-1, with D uncertain. V was trimmed by 7 bases and J by 12 bases, leaving 25 bases between them. The germline CDR1 and CDR2 sequences are SQVTM and ANQGSEA. The CDR3 covers 14 residues. CDR3 in amino acids: CSAEAVGIVRGQFF. In DNA form, the CDR3 reads TGCAGCGCTGAGGCCGTCGGAATAGTCCGTGGGCAGTTCTTC.

The chain carries TRBV28 and TRBJ2-7; the D gene is possibly TRBD1 (6 bases). Trimming left V 2 bases short and J 0 bases short, with 11 bases between. This CDR3 has 15 amino acids. The germline V gene has CDR1 MDHEN and CDR2 SYDVKM. For the CDR3, the DNA is TGTGCCAGCAGTTTAGGGGGCGGAAGCTCCTACGAGCAGTACTTC. This translates into CASSLGGGSSYEQYF.

The rearrangement uses TRBV5-1 and TRBJ2-7, with 8 positions matching TRBD1. This CDR3 contains 18 residues. CDR1 SGHRS and CDR2 YFSETQ come from the germline V gene. V was clipped by 0 bases and J by 3 bases; unmatched bases: 14. CDR3 sequence (DNA): TGCGCCAGCAGCTTGGTAGGGGGACAGGTAATCGGGGACTACGAGCAGTACTTC. Residues: CASSLVGGQVIGDYEQYF.

This clone was detected only a few times. The chain carries TRBV11-2 and TRBJ1-2; D is unclear. This CDR3 comprises 13 residues. Germline CDR1 SGHAT, CDR2 FQNNGV. The V and J ends lost 5 bases and 7 bases respectively, with 14 bases between them. DNA for the CDR3: TGTGCCAGCAGCCGCGTTGACGGGCTTGGCTACACCTTC. Its translation is CASSRVDGLGYTF. The variable domain in full, completed from reference TRBV11-2 and TRBJ1-2, reads EAGVAQSPRYKIIEKRQSVAFWCNPISGHATLYWYQQILGQGPKLLIQFQNNGVVDDSQLPKDRFSAERLKGVDSTLKIQPAKLEDSAVYLCASSRVDGLGYTFGSGTRLTVV.

J is TRBJ1-2 and V is TRBV5-1; 8 bases match TRBD1. The CDR3 is 14 residues long. The trim removed 2 bases at V and 4 bases at J, leaving 4 bases unmatched. Germline values: CDR1 SGHRS, CDR2 YFSETQ. CDR3 sequence reads: CASSLQGESYGYTF. The CDR3 DNA is TGCGCCAGCAGCTTACAGGGGGAAAGCTATGGCTACACCTTC. Combining the CDR3 with reference TRBV5-1 and TRBJ1-2 gives the whole variable domain KAGVTQTPRYLIKTRGQQVTLSCSPISGHRSVSWYQQTPGQGLQFLFEYFSETQRNKGNFPGRFSGRQFSNSRSEMNVSTLELGDSALYLCASSLQGESYGYTFGSGTRLTVV.

The gene calls are TRBV5-4 and TRBJ1-3; D is uncertain. The CDR3 spans 15 residues. Trimming removed 4 bases at V and 0 bases at J, with 11 bases between. In germline, CDR1 is SGHNT, CDR2 YYREEE (reference sequence). CDR3: CASSRDVRSGNTIYF. DNA for the CDR3: TGTGCCAGCAGCCGAGATGTCCGCTCTGGAAACACCATATATTTT.

The chain uses TRBV15 and TRBJ1-2, with a weak D call TRBD1 (6 bases). This CDR3 region has 14 residues. Trimming removed 5 bases at V and 4 bases at J, with 14 bases between. Per the germline V gene, CDR1 is LNHNV and CDR2 is YYDKDF (reference sequence). CDR3 DNA: TGTGCCACCAGCCCGCCGAACAGGGTCTATGGCTACACCTTC. Its protein product is CATSPPNRVYGYTF.

The chain employs TRBV7-3 and TRBJ2-1; possibly TRBD1 or TRBD2 for D (5 bases each). V lost 4 bases and J 0 bases, leaving 19 bases between the germline ends. This CDR3 is 18 amino acids long. Germline loops: CDR1 SGHTA, CDR2 FQGTGA. The DNA for the CDR3 is TGTGCCAGCAGCTCGATTCCCCGGGACCCGAGCTCCTACAATGAGCAGTTCTTC. Translation: CASSSIPRDPSSYNEQFF.

About this clone: The sample has other DNA sequences that encode this CDR3 too. The genes are TRBV9 and TRBJ2-2; D gene ambiguous. Per germline, CDR1 SGDLS and CDR2 YYNGEE. The CDR3 consists of 11 residues. V was clipped by 0 bases and J by 8 bases, with 2 bases between them. CDR3 nucleotides: TGTGCCAGCAGCGTAGCTGGGGAGCTGTTTTTT. This codes for CASSVAGELFF.

The chain combines TRBV28 with TRBJ1-5; D is unresolved. CDR3 length equals 15 residues. Trimming shortened V by 2 bases and J by 7 bases, and 15 bases separated the two germline ends. CDR1 and CDR2 from the germline V gene are MDHEN and SYDVKM. CDR3 amino acids: CASSLPLGVDQPQHF. CDR3 coding DNA: TGTGCCAGCAGTTTACCCCTCGGAGTTGACCAGCCCCAGCATTTT.

The V gene is TRBV5-8, the J gene TRBJ1-1; perhaps TRBD1 as D (5 bases). V lost 5 bases to trimming and J lost 5 bases, with 28 bases between them. The CDR3 has 18 residues. From germline, CDR1 is SGHTS and CDR2 YDEGEE. CDR3 nucleotides: TGTGCCAGCAGAACCTACAGAGCGGGGCAGGTCCTCAGTACTGAAGCTTTCTTT. Its translation is CASRTYRAGQVLSTEAFF. The variable domain in full, completed from reference TRBV5-8 and TRBJ1-1, reads EAGVTQSPTHLIKTRGQQATLRCSPISGHTSVYWYQQALGLGLQFLLWYDEGEERNRGNFPPRFSGRQFPNYSSELNVNALELEDSALYLCASRTYRAGQVLSTEAFFGQGTRLTVV.

The chain is built from TRBV29-1 and TRBJ2-7, with D possibly matching TRBD2 (5 bases). This CDR3 spans 12 amino acids. The germline V gene has CDR1 SQVTM and CDR2 ANQGSEA. V gave up 4 bases and J gave up 3 bases, with 10 bases separating them. The CDR3 bases are TGCAGCGTTGGAGGGAACGACTACGAGCAGTACTTC. Its protein is CSVGGNDYEQYF.

The V and J genes are TRBV27 and TRBJ2-2; tentative D call: TRBD2 (5 bases). From germline, CDR1 is MNHEY and CDR2 SMNVEV (reference sequence). The CDR3 has 12 amino acids. Trimming took 5 bases from V and 7 from J, leaving 8 bases between them. The chain's CDR3 is CASSPAGGELFF. CDR3 nucleotide sequence: TGTGCCAGCAGTCCCGCGGGCGGGGAGCTGTTTTTT.

The V gene is TRBV7-3, the J gene TRBJ2-7, with TRBD2 matching over 7 bases. Germline V gene data show CDR1 as SGHTA and CDR2 as FQGTGA. The V and J ends lost 0 bases and 2 bases, in that order; junction bases with no gene match: 1. The CDR3 is made up of 14 amino acids. This CDR3 is CASSLTAGAYEQYF. The CDR3 nucleotides read TGTGCCAGCAGCTTAACGGCGGGGGCCTACGAGCAGTACTTC.

The chain links TRBV6-1 to TRBJ2-1, with unresolved D. Germline V gives CDR1 MNHNS, CDR2 SASEGT. This CDR3 has 13 amino acids. Trimming took off 7 bases at V and 2 bases at J, with 9 bases between the two ends. Here the CDR3 DNA reads TGTGCCAGCAATCGCCGGACCTACAATGAGCAGTTCTTC. Amino acids: CASNRRTYNEQFF.

In its sample, this clone was seen a few times. The CDR3 here is CASSYSGRGVGNEQFF. CDR3 nucleotide sequence: TGTGCCAGCAGTTACTCAGGTAGAGGGGTTGGCAATGAGCAGTTCTTC. V usage is TRBV6-6 and J usage is TRBJ2-1; D tentatively reads TRBD1 or TRBD2 (5 bases each). V gave up 0 bases and J gave up 6 bases, with 15 bases separating them. The CDR3 is made up of 16 amino acids. Germline V gene data show CDR1 as MNHNY and CDR2 as SVGAGI (reference sequence).

The chain has TRBV7-2 and TRBJ2-5; TRBD2 aligns across 7 bases. CDR1 SGHTA and CDR2 FQGNSA come from the germline V gene. Trimming removed 5 bases from V and 4 bases from J; junction bases left unmatched: 10. This CDR3 has 15 residues. For the CDR3, the DNA is TGTGCCAGCAGCCCCCAGGGCGGGAGTGGAGAGACCCAGTACTTC. Translating gives CASSPQGGSGETQYF. Complete variable domain (other parts from reference TRBV7-2 and TRBJ2-5): GAGVSQSPSNKVTEKGKDVELRCDPISGHTALYWYRQSLGQGLEFLIYFQGNSAPDKSGLPSDRFSAERTGGSVSTLTIQRTQQEDSAVYLCASSPQGGSGETQYFGPGTRLLVL.